This TCR beta chain appears in the sequencing data of a study of cytomegalovirus exposure and HLA in healthy donors. Use of 60 Vbeta and 13 Jbeta primers characterized the PCR. Here immunoSEQ multiplex PCR was the method, and the copy in TCRdb shows in-frame clones only, minus some. The sample gives over 75,000 clones, around 64% of which show up once; over 2% is in the top ten. The count of this clone is one. The target antigen is unknown. Whole-study results and caveats: Being productive about 90% or about 30% of the time was typical of most TCR beta V segments in an earlier analysis. 150 or so TCR beta chains were listed as cytomegalovirus-associated. CMV antigen specificity of a few CMV-associated chains was confirmed in vitro.

Germline CDR1 reads SGHAT; CDR2 reads FQNNGV. The germline V and J ends were trimmed by 5 bases and 2 bases, with 13 bases remaining between them. The CDR3 spans 15 residues. Sample: PBMCs. The J gene is TRBJ1-3, the V gene TRBV11-2; perhaps TRBD1 as D (5 bases). The clonotype was recovered from a human donor in good health. CDR3 sequence: CASSPRGGTGNTIYF. The CDR3 DNA follows: TGTGCCAGCAGCCCCCGGGGGGGAACTGGAAACACCATATATTTT.